Listed below are T cell receptor beta chains from one sample, sequenced in a study of Ad26.COV2.S vaccination and SARS-CoV-2 variants. Profiling relied on immunoSEQ multiplex PCR, and the TCRdb table lists in-frame clones only, not all of them. This sample has a few hundred thousand clones, with around 82% found just once. The material was peripheral blood, obtained in a trial of Ad26.COV2.S vaccine versus placebo. These TCRs come from a person between 18 and 59 years old who received the Ad26.COV2.S COVID-19 vaccine or a placebo. CDR3s include the opening cysteine and the closing phenylalanine or tryptophan. The D gene is left open where the match is weak. Where a row states a size, it is once, few, many or the class of an expanded clone; other rows omit it.

CDR3 DNA	CDR3 protein	V gene	D gene	J gene	clone size
TGCGCCAGCAGCCTTGGCCCCTACGCGGTGGAACGACGAAAACTAAGAAACACCATATATTTT	CASSLGPYAVERRKLRNTIYF	TRBV5-1	.	TRBJ1-3	once
TGTGCCACCAGTGATGCTGGAAACACCATATATTTT	CATSDAGNTIYF	TRBV24-1	.	TRBJ1-3	.
TGTGCCAGCAGCTTAGTGTCGGGGCTAGCGGAGACCCAGTACTTC	CASSLVSGLAETQYF	TRBV11-2	.	TRBJ2-5	.
TGTGCCAGCTCACTGGGGAAGAACACCGGGGAGCTGTTTTTT	CASSLGKNTGELFF	TRBV18	.	TRBJ2-2	.
TGTGCCAGCAGCTTCTCGGGTCTTGGAGAGACCCAGTACTTC	CASSFSGLGETQYF	TRBV7-2	.	TRBJ2-5	.
TGTGCCAGCAGCCCCCGGGACGGCCGCAATCAGCCCCAGCATTTT	CASSPRDGRNQPQHF	TRBV6-5	.	TRBJ1-5	.
TGTGCCAGCAGCGGCAGGGTGATGAACACTGAAGCTTTCTTT	CASSGRVMNTEAFF	TRBV5-8	.	TRBJ1-1	few
TGTGCCAGCAGCTTTGCGGGGGGGAACATGAACACTGAAGCTTTCTTT	CASSFAGGNMNTEAFF	TRBV7-6	.	TRBJ1-1	.
TGTGCCATCATTCCCTGGGGGAGCGAGCAGTACTTC	CAIIPWGSEQYF	TRBV10-3	.	TRBJ2-7	.
TGTGCCAGCAGCTTCCTCCTACAAGACACTGAAGCTTTCTTT	CASSFLLQDTEAFF	TRBV9	.	TRBJ1-1	few
TGTGCCACCTACCTCGTGGGTTCGACTGAAGCTTTCTTT	CATYLVGSTEAFF	TRBV6-6	.	TRBJ1-1	.
TGTGCCAGCAGCTTAAGTAGCGGTAGCTCCTACAATGAGCAGTTCTTC	CASSLSSGSSYNEQFF	TRBV7-2	.	TRBJ2-1	few
TGCAGCGTTCAAGAGGACAATCCTAGCACAGATACGCAGTATTTT	CSVQEDNPSTDTQYF	TRBV29-1	.	TRBJ2-3	.
TGTGCCAGCAGTTACTCGACAGGGTATGAGCAGTTCTTC	CASSYSTGYEQFF	TRBV6-5	TRBD1	TRBJ2-1	.
TGCGCCAGCAGTGAGTCGCGGGGGCGAAACACTGAAGCTTTCTTT	CASSESRGRNTEAFF	TRBV10-1	.	TRBJ1-1	few
TGTGCCAGCAGTTCTCAGGGTGGGCTTAACTATGGCTACACCTTC	CASSSQGGLNYGYTF	TRBV27	.	TRBJ1-2	.
TGTGCCAGCTCACCGGGGTTGGGGAACACTGAAGCTTTCTTT	CASSPGLGNTEAFF	TRBV18	.	TRBJ1-1	.
TGTGCCAGCAGCCGCTGGGGTGTTAGGGAAGCTTTCTTT	CASSRWGVREAFF	TRBV5-6	.	TRBJ1-1	.
TGTGCCAGCAGCTTATCCGCGCCACCCTACGAGCAGTACTTC	CASSLSAPPYEQYF	TRBV7-2	.	TRBJ2-7	.
TGTGCCAGCAGCTTAATGAGGTACACTGAAGCTTTCTTT	CASSLMRYTEAFF	TRBV7-3	.	TRBJ1-1	.
TGCGCCAGCAGCCAAGCTGTGACAGGCTTCGATACTGAAGCTTTCTTT	CASSQAVTGFDTEAFF	TRBV4-3	.	TRBJ1-1	.
TGTGCCAGCAGCTTCGGGCTAGGGACTAGCGTGTACAATGAGCAGTTCTTC	CASSFGLGTSVYNEQFF	TRBV7-6	TRBD2	TRBJ2-1	.
TGTGCCACCAGCAGAGTGGGAACGCAGTATTTT	CATSRVGTQYF	TRBV15	.	TRBJ2-3	.
TGTGCCAGTAGTTATCCATCGGGCAATGAGCAGTTCTTC	CASSYPSGNEQFF	TRBV19	.	TRBJ2-1	.
TGTGCCAGCAGCCAAGTCCCGGGAAACACCATATATTTT	CASSQVPGNTIYF	TRBV3-1/TRBV3-2	.	TRBJ1-3	.
TGTGCCAGCAGTTACTCCCCTTTGGCCCTCCATACGCAGTATTTT	CASSYSPLALHTQYF	TRBV6-5	.	TRBJ2-3	.
TGTGCCAGCAGTCGCGGACACACCGCGTCCCGCTACACCTTC	CASSRGHTASRYTF	TRBV3-1/TRBV3-2	.	TRBJ1-2	few
TGTGCCAGCGCCAAACCCTCGGCGGCTAACACTGAAGCTTTCTTT	CASAKPSAANTEAFF	TRBV6-5	.	TRBJ1-1	.
TGTGCCAGCTCATCCGCGCGGGGACAGGGGAATTACGAGCAGTACTTC	CASSSARGQGNYEQYF	TRBV18	TRBD1	TRBJ2-7	once